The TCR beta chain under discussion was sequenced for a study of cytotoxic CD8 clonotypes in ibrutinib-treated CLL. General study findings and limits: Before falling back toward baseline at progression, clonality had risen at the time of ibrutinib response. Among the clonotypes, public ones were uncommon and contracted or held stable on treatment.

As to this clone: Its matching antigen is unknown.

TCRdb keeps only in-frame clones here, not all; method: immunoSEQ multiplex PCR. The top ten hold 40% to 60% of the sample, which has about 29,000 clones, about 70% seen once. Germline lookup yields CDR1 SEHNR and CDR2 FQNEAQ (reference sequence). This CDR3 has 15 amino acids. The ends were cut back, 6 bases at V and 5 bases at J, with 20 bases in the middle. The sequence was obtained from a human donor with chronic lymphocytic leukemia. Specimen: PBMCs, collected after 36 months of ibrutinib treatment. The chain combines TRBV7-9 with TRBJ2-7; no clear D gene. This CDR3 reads CASRIGGGIFDEQYF. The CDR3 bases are TGTGCCAGCAGAATAGGTGGTGGGATTTTCGACGAGCAGTACTTC.